This T cell receptor beta chain was captured by sequencing in a study of beta chain features in type 1 diabetes. Trimming took off 1 base at V and 8 bases at J, with 15 bases between the two ends. Germline V gene sequence: CDR1 SGHNT, CDR2 YYREEE (reference sequence). CDR3 length equals 14 residues. This clone was detected only once. Sequencing targeted expressed TCRB transcripts, as all isolated RNA had been reverse transcribed. The method was immunoSEQ multiplex PCR; TCRdb's version includes in-frame clones alone and lacks a portion of them. The sample comprises some 22,000 clones, over 60% of which are singletons, and 2% to 2.5% rests with the top ten.

This sequence joins TRBV5-4 and TRBJ1-2; D is ambiguous. This receptor was taken from a woman in her thirties or forties in good health. The sequencing sample was made of Tregs from blood. The CDR3 nucleotides read TGTGCCAGCAGCTTGCCACAGTTAAGGAGGGGCTACACCTTC. Translated: CASSLPQLRRGYTF.